One T cell receptor (beta chain) is described in this entry. These data originate in a study of T cell changes during pregnancy in multiple sclerosis. The CDR3 consists of 16 residues. Trimming cost V 0 bases and J 5 bases; bases outside gene matches: 8. CDR1 is SGHDN and CDR2 is FVKESK in the germline V gene. TCRdb's copy holds only in-frame clones and misses some; the assay was immunoSEQ multiplex PCR. Among about 81,000 clones, 94% were seen once, and the ten largest hold roughly 2.5%. The rearrangement joins TRBV14 to TRBJ2-5; 8 nucleotides match TRBD2. This receptor was taken from a female donor with multiple sclerosis, enrolled in a pregnancy study. The sequencing here drew on peripheral blood, taken in the third trimester of pregnancy. This chain's CDR3 is CASSQDGWRGEETQYF. CDR3 in DNA: TGTGCCAGCAGCCAAGATGGGTGGCGGGGGGAGGAGACCCAGTACTTC.